The 32 T cell receptor beta chains reported below all come from one sample, sequenced in a study of blood T cells in healthy people across ages. A second 7 to 11 cycle PCR used barcoded and J-beta primers. TCRdb ran MiXCR on the 5' RACE reads and lists one entry per CDR3 protein. Altogether 1.5 million to 2 million distinct CDR3 sequences are present, roughly 32% being singletons, with the ten largest covering approximately 10%. Specimen: blood. The receptor source for this set is a woman in her twenties or thirties in good health.

In this sample, this clonotype turned up a few times. The CDR3, as DNA: TGTGCCAGCAGCGTAGAAAGAGGAGATACGCAGTATTTT. Its protein is CASSVERGDTQYF. J is TRBJ2-3 and V is TRBV9; D gene uncertain. The CDR3 covers 13 residues. Germline V lookup: CDR1 SGDLS, CDR2 YYNGEE. Trimming shortened V by 0 bases and J by 5 bases, and 7 bases separated the two germline ends. The full variable domain, in which reference TRBV9 and TRBJ2-3 provide the parts outside the CDR3, is DSGVTQTPKHLITATGQRVTLRCSPRSGDLSVYWYQQSLDQGLQFLIQYYNGEERAKGNILERFSAQQFPDLHSELNLSSLELGDSALYFCASSVERGDTQYFGPGTRLTVL.

This clonotype was found a few times. This chain links TRBV9 with TRBJ2-3, with D possibly called TRBD1 or TRBD2 (5 bases each). Trimming left V 4 bases short and J 1 base short, with 13 bases between. CDR1 is SGDLS, CDR2 YYNGEE, per germline. The length of the CDR3 is 15 residues. CDR3: CASSRDATRTDTQYF. DNA of the CDR3: TGTGCCAGCAGCAGGGACGCCACTCGCACAGATACGCAGTATTTT. Combining the CDR3 with reference TRBV9 and TRBJ2-3 gives the whole variable domain DSGVTQTPKHLITATGQRVTLRCSPRSGDLSVYWYQQSLDQGLQFLIQYYNGEERAKGNILERFSAQQFPDLHSELNLSSLELGDSALYFCASSRDATRTDTQYFGPGTRLTVL.

The CDR3 reads CASRGLVDEQFF. CDR3 DNA sequence: TGCGCCAGCAGGGGACTAGTGGATGAGCAGTTCTTC. The genes are TRBV5-1 and TRBJ2-1; the match to TRBD2 covers 8 bases. Per germline, CDR1 SGHRS and CDR2 YFSETQ. The CDR3 spans 12 residues. After removal of 5 bases from V and 8 bases from J, the junction contained 3 bases not matched to a gene.

This clonotype was observed a handful of times. A much larger clone lies a single base off, so this may be a read error. The chain has TRBV10-3 and TRBJ2-3, with D uncertain. The CDR3 has 11 residues. Germline CDR1 reads ENHRY; CDR2 reads SYGVKD. The CDR3 reads CAVSESVAQYF. CDR3 sequence (DNA): TGTGCCGTCAGTGAGAGTGTAGCGCAGTATTTT.

This clonotype was found a few times. CDR3 DNA: TGCAGTGCTAGACCCTATGAGCGGCCCCCCACTGAAGCTTTCTTT. It translates to CSARPYERPPTEAFF. The V gene is TRBV20-1, the J gene TRBJ1-1; D ambiguous. The germline V and J ends were trimmed by 2 bases and 4 bases, with 17 bases remaining between them. Germline V gene sequence: CDR1 DFQATT, CDR2 SNEGSKA (reference sequence). The CDR3 consists of 15 residues.

With respect to this clonotype: A much larger clone lies one base from this, so it may be a read error. The gene calls are TRBV7-9 and TRBJ2-5, with 7 nucleotides matching TRBD1. This CDR3 has 14 residues. Germline assignment: CDR1 SEHNR and CDR2 FQNEAQ (reference sequence). CDR3 residues: CASSLVDRVETRYF. The CDR3, as DNA: TGTGCCAGCAGCTTAGTCGACAGGGTGGAGACCCGGTACTTC.

There are a few counts of this clonotype. The chain is built from TRBV20-1 and TRBJ2-7; D may correspond to TRBD1 or TRBD2 (7 bases each). Germline-derived CDR1 and CDR2 are DFQATT and SNEGSKA (reference sequence). The CDR3 is 13 residues long. Trimming removed 5 bases at V and 5 bases at J, with 16 bases between. The CDR3 is CSAGGGRGDEQYF. The CDR3 bases are TGCAGTGCTGGGGGGGGCAGGGGGGACGAGCAGTACTTC.

Comment on this clonotype: One base away lies a much larger clone, so this may be a sequencing read error. The chain couples TRBV29-1 to TRBJ2-3, with 7 bases that match TRBD1. Germline CDR1 reads SQVTM; CDR2 reads ANQGSEA. This CDR3 region has 13 residues. CDR3 coding DNA: TGCAGCGTCGACAGGGAGATCACAGATGCGCAGTATTTT. Amino acid sequence: CSVDREITDAQYF.

V is TRBV20-1 and J is TRBJ1-1; D not certain. The germline V gene has CDR1 DFQATT and CDR2 SNEGSKA (reference sequence). The CDR3 is made up of 12 amino acids. V lost 5 bases and J 1 base, leaving 8 bases between the germline ends. The CDR3, as DNA: TGCAGTGCTCCCTCACCGAACACTGAAGCTTTCTTT. This gives the protein CSAPSPNTEAFF.

This clonotype was found many times. This chain uses TRBV28 with TRBJ2-5, with 7 bases fitting TRBD2. This CDR3 contains 14 residues. Germline CDR1 reads MDHEN; CDR2 reads SYDVKM. V gave up 3 bases and J gave up 5 bases; unmatched junction bases: 6. The CDR3 protein is CASSFRGEGETQYF. The CDR3 DNA reads as TGTGCCAGCAGTTTCCGGGGGGAAGGGGAGACCCAGTACTTC.

The rearrangement joins TRBV27 to TRBJ2-5, with D perhaps being TRBD1 or TRBD2 (5 bases each). The CDR3 runs to 15 residues. Deletions cut 3 bases from V and 11 bases from J, with 22 bases between. In germline, CDR1 is MNHEY, CDR2 SMNVEV (reference sequence). CDR3 DNA: TGTGCCAGCAGTTTGCCGGGGCCGCCCTTTACGGAGCAGTACTTC. Translated: CASSLPGPPFTEQYF.

This clonotype was found a few times. A much larger clone lies one base from this, so it may be a read error. The J gene is TRBJ2-7, the V gene TRBV4-2; TRBD2 matches at 13 bases. This CDR3 is 14 amino acids long. From germline, CDR1 is LGHNA and CDR2 YNFKEQ. CDR3 sequence: CAGRGTSGAYEQYF. CDR3 DNA sequence: TGTGCCGGCAGGGGGACTAGCGGGGCTTACGAGCAGTACTTC.

This clonotype was found a few times. The rearrangement links TRBV10-3 to TRBJ2-3; D is possibly TRBD1 or TRBD2 (6 bases each). V was pared by 4 bases and J by 4 bases, with 15 bases between. The CDR3 loop spans 15 amino acids. The germline V gene has CDR1 ENHRY and CDR2 SYGVKD. The CDR3 sequence is CAISARAGGADTQYF. In DNA, the CDR3 is TGTGCCATCAGTGCCCGAGCCGGGGGCGCAGATACGCAGTATTTT.

This clonotype came up a few times. This chain connects TRBV7-6 to TRBJ2-4, with 8 bases aligning to TRBD1. V lost 3 bases, J lost 1 base, and 8 bases stayed unmatched. CDR1 and CDR2 (germline): SGHVS, FNYEAQ. This CDR3 spans 17 amino acids. CDR3 loop: CASSFSDRGSAKNIQYF. The CDR3 DNA reads as TGTGCCAGCAGCTTCTCCGACAGGGGATCGGCCAAAAACATTCAGTACTTC. Full variable domain (outside the CDR3, taken from reference TRBV7-6 and TRBJ2-4): GAGVSQSPRYKVTKRGQDVALRCDPISGHVSLYWYRQALGQGPEFLTYFNYEAQQDKSGLPNDRFSAERPEGSISTLTIQRTEQRDSAMYRCASSFSDRGSAKNIQYFGAGTRLSVL.

The chain recombines TRBV29-1 with TRBJ2-5; D is perhaps TRBD1 (5 bases). This CDR3 region has 13 residues. Trimming stripped 4 bases from V and 4 bases from J, with 13 bases between. Germline lookup yields CDR1 SQVTM and CDR2 ANQGSEA. The CDR3 DNA reads as TGCAGCGTTGCCGTGGGGCTGATAGAGACCCAGTACTTC. This encodes CSVAVGLIETQYF.

This clonotype showed up just a few times. This chain uses TRBV13 with TRBJ1-1; D possibly corresponds to TRBD1 (5 bases). This CDR3 contains 16 residues. V dropped 5 bases and J dropped 0 bases, with 16 bases sitting between them. Germline CDR1 is PRHDT and CDR2 is FYEKMQ (reference sequence). CDR3 loop: CASSPEDSGLNTEAFF. CDR3 nucleotides: TGTGCCAGCAGCCCAGAAGACAGTGGGTTGAACACTGAAGCTTTCTTT.

The V call is TRBV20-1, the J call TRBJ2-3; no definite D call. This CDR3 region has 12 residues. Germline-derived CDR1 and CDR2 are DFQATT and SNEGSKA (reference sequence). V lost 6 bases, J lost 2 bases, and 9 bases lay in between. CDR3 coding DNA: TGCAGTGCGGAACCTCACACAGATACGCAGTATTTT. Protein product: CSAEPHTDTQYF.

The chain links TRBV6-1 to TRBJ2-5; D is undetermined. The CDR3 contains 11 residues. Germline V lookup: CDR1 MNHNS, CDR2 SASEGT. V was clipped by 3 bases and J by 7 bases, with 6 bases between them. In nucleotides, the CDR3 is TGTGCCAGCAGTGATGTAGTGACCCAGTACTTC. Translated, it gives CASSDVVTQYF.

This clonotype showed up many times. J is TRBJ2-3 and V is TRBV20-1, with TRBD1 matching 10 bases. Germline V gene sequence: CDR1 DFQATT, CDR2 SNEGSKA (reference sequence). The CDR3 contains 15 residues. The V gene end was trimmed by 4 bases and the J gene end by 3 bases; junction bases not matched to a gene: 7. The CDR3 protein is CSAIADRGLTDTQYF. For the CDR3, the DNA is TGCAGTGCTATTGCGGACAGGGGGTTAACAGATACGCAGTATTTT.

This clonotype was counted only a few times. The genes are TRBV12-3 or TRBV12-4 and TRBJ1-1; D not certain. Trimming left V 8 bases short and J 5 bases short, with 9 bases between. This CDR3 is built from 11 residues. The CDR3 loop reads CASASGTEAFF. CDR3 nucleotide sequence: TGTGCCAGCGCCTCGGGGACTGAAGCTTTCTTT.

This clonotype was seen more than once but under ten times. In DNA, the CDR3 is TGCGCCAGCAGCTTGGTGGGACAGGCTTATGGCTACACCTTC. Translating gives CASSLVGQAYGYTF. V gene TRBV5-1 combines with J gene TRBJ1-2, with 8 bases fitting TRBD1. The CDR3 is 14 amino acids. V was clipped by 0 bases and J by 5 bases; unmatched bases: 3. The germline V gene has CDR1 SGHRS and CDR2 YFSETQ.

This clonotype was seen a handful of times. The chain uses TRBV10-3 and TRBJ1-4; 7 bases are a match to TRBD1. With V trimmed by 3 bases and J by 10 bases, 14 bases remained unmatched. The CDR3 contains 16 residues. Germline V lookup: CDR1 ENHRY, CDR2 SYGVKD. CDR3 DNA: TGTGCCATCAGTGATAGTCAGTCCCGACAGGGCGGAAAACTGTTTTTT. This codes for CAISDSQSRQGGKLFF.

J is TRBJ2-1 and V is TRBV20-1; TRBD1 matches at 9 bases. This CDR3 is 15 amino acids long. V trimming: 0 bases; J trimming: 7 bases; junction bases outside the gene matches: 7. Germline CDR1 is DFQATT and CDR2 is SNEGSKA (reference sequence). The CDR3 is CSARDSGTGRNEQFF. CDR3 in DNA: TGCAGTGCTAGAGACTCCGGGACAGGGCGGAATGAGCAGTTCTTC.

This clonotype was recorded a few times. The chain is built from TRBV5-6 and TRBJ2-1; 8 bases match TRBD2. CDR1 and CDR2 from the germline V gene are SGHDT and YYEEEE. V shed 3 bases and J 9 bases; nucleotides not matched to a gene: 17. The CDR3 covers 17 residues. The CDR3 region is CASSWRTSPPHPIEQFF. The CDR3 nucleotides read TGTGCCAGCAGCTGGAGGACTAGCCCCCCTCATCCCATTGAGCAGTTCTTC.

This chain uses TRBV5-5 with TRBJ2-3, with 11 bases lining up with TRBD2. The CDR3 loop spans 16 amino acids. Germline lookup yields CDR1 SGHKS and CDR2 YYEKEE (reference sequence). Trimming removed 0 bases from V and 4 bases from J; junction bases left unmatched: 4. The CDR3 protein is CASSLDETSGADTQYF. The CDR3, as DNA: TGTGCCAGCAGCTTGGACGAGACTAGCGGGGCAGATACGCAGTATTTT.

V is TRBV6-2 or TRBV6-3 and J is TRBJ1-1; D might be TRBD1 (5 bases). The V gene lost 6 bases and the J gene lost 10 bases, with 15 bases spanning the gap. The germline CDR1 and CDR2 sequences are MNHEY and SVGEGT. The CDR3 has 12 residues. For the CDR3, the DNA is TGTGCCAGCAGCTACAAGGGACCCGGAGCTTTCTTT. Translation gives CASSYKGPGAFF.

This chain connects TRBV6-6 to TRBJ2-3; D uncertain. The CDR3 length is 13 residues. Germline V CDR1 and CDR2: MNHNY, SVGAGI (reference sequence). The V end was cut by 6 bases, the J end by 4 bases, with 11 bases between. This CDR3 reads CASSSDLPDTQYF. DNA for the CDR3: TGTGCCAGCAGCTCGGACCTGCCAGATACGCAGTATTTT.

The chain links TRBV20-1 to TRBJ2-1, with D maybe TRBD2 (6 bases). Per the germline V gene, CDR1 is DFQATT and CDR2 is SNEGSKA (reference sequence). V lost 5 bases, J lost 0 bases, and 14 bases lay in between. The CDR3 covers 15 residues. CDR3 nucleotide sequence: TGCAGTGCTCTCAAAGCGGGCCTCTCCTACAATGAGCAGTTCTTC. It translates to CSALKAGLSYNEQFF.

V is TRBV20-1 and J is TRBJ2-3; 15 nucleotides match TRBD2. The CDR3 has 22 residues. Germline lookup yields CDR1 DFQATT and CDR2 SNEGSKA (reference sequence). Trimming removed 4 bases from V and 1 base from J; junction bases left unmatched: 21. The CDR3 region is CSAKRQGKVWGLAGGGTDTQYF. The CDR3 region has the DNA TGCAGTGCTAAAAGACAGGGAAAGGTTTGGGGACTAGCGGGAGGTGGCACAGATACGCAGTATTTT.

The genes are TRBV3-1 and TRBJ2-1, with D perhaps TRBD2 (6 bases). CDR1 and CDR2 (germline): LGHDT, YNNKEL (reference sequence). The germline V and J ends were trimmed by 4 bases and 15 bases, with 16 bases remaining between them. The CDR3 spans 12 residues. The CDR3 spells CASSRDWAGWFF. The CDR3 bases are TGTGCCAGCAGCCGAGATTGGGCGGGGTGGTTCTTC.

This clonotype was recorded a few times. The chain has TRBV4-1 and TRBJ1-1, with D possibly TRBD1 on 5 matching bases. Germline CDR1 reads MGHRA; CDR2 reads YSYEKL. V was pared by 5 bases and J by 4 bases, with 14 bases between. The CDR3 spans 14 residues. Here the CDR3 DNA reads TGCGCCAGCAGCGCTCAGGGTAGTGGCACTGAAGCTTTCTTT. Translated: CASSAQGSGTEAFF.

The V call is TRBV20-1, the J call TRBJ2-2; 7 positions match TRBD2. The V segment lost 2 bases and the J segment 6 bases; nucleotides outside the gene matches: 6. CDR1 is DFQATT, CDR2 SNEGSKA, per germline (reference sequence). The CDR3 is 14 residues long. CDR3 loop: CSARLAGVSGELFF. CDR3 coding DNA: TGCAGTGCTAGACTCGCGGGAGTGTCCGGGGAGCTGTTTTTT.